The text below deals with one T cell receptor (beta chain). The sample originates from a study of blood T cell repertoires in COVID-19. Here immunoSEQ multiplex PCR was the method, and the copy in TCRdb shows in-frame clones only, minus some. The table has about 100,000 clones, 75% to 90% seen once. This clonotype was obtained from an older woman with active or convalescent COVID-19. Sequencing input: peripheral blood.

The CDR3 reads CASSQVLGQGGSEQFF. The CDR3 bases are TGTGCCAGCAGCCAAGTTTTGGGACAGGGTGGTTCTGAGCAGTTCTTC. The chain has TRBV3-1 (or the pseudogene TRBV3-2) and TRBJ2-1; 9 nucleotides match TRBD1. Germline V gene lookup returns CDR1 LGHDT and CDR2 YNNKEL (reference sequence). This CDR3 comprises 16 residues. V lost 1 base to trimming and J lost 9 bases; unmatched junction nucleotides: 10.